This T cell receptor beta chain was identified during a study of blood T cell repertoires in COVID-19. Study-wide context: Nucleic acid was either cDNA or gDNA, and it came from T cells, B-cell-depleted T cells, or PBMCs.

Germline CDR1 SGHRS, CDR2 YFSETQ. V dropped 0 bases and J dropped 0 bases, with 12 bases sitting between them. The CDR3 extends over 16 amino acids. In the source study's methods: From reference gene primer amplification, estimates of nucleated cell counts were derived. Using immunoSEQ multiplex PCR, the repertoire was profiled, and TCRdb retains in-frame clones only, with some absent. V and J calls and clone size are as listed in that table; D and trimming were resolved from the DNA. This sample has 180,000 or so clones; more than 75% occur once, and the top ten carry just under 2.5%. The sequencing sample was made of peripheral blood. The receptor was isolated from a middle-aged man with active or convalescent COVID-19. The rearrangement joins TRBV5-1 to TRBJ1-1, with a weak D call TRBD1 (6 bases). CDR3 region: CASSLAGAVVNTEAFF. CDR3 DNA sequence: TGCGCCAGCAGCTTGGCAGGGGCGGTCGTGAACACTGAAGCTTTCTTT.